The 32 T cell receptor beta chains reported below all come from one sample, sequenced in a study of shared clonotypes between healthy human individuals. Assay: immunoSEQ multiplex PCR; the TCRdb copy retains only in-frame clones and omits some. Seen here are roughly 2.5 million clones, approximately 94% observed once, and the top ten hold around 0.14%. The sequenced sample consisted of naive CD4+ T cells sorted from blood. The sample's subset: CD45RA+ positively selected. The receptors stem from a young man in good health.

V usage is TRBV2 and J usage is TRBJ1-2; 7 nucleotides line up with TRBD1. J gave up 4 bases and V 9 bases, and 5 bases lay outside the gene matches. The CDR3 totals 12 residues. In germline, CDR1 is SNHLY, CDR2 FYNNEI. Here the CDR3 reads CASRGDSYGYTF. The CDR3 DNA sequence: TGTGCCAGTAGAGGGGACAGCTATGGCTACACCTTC.

CDR3 amino acids: CASSVGDFQGWTQYF. The CDR3 nucleotides read TGTGCCAGCAGCGTTGGGGACTTCCAAGGTTGGACCCAGTACTTC. The V call is TRBV9, the J call TRBJ2-5; TRBD2 is a possible D gene (6 bases). The V end lost 2 bases, the J end lost 7 bases, and 18 bases lay between the germline ends. The CDR3 consists of 15 residues. The germline gives CDR1 SGDLS, CDR2 YYNGEE.

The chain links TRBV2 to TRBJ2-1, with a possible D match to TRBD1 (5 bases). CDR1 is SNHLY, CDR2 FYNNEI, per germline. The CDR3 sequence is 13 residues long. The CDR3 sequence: CVGRDLSYNEQFF. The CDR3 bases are TGTGTCGGCAGGGATCTTTCCTACAATGAGCAGTTCTTC. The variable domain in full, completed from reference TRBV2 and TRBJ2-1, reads EPEVTQTPSHQVTQMGQEVILRCVPISNHLYFYWYRQILGQKVEFLVSFYNNEISEKSEIFDDQFSVERPDGSNFTLKIRSTKLEDSAMYFCVGRDLSYNEQFFGPGTRLTVL.

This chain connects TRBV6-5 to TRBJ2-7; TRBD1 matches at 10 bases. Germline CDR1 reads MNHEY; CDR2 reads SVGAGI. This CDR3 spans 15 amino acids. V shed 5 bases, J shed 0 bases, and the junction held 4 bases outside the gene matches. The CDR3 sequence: CASSQGQGFSYEQYF. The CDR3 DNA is TGTGCCAGCAGTCAGGGACAGGGGTTCTCCTACGAGCAGTACTTC.

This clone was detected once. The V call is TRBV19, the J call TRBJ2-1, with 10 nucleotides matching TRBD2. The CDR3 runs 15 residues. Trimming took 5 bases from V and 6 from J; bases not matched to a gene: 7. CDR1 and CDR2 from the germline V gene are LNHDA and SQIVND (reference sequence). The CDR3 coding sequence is TGTGCCAGTAGTCCAGTACTAGCGGGGACCAATGAGCAGTTCTTC. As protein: CASSPVLAGTNEQFF.

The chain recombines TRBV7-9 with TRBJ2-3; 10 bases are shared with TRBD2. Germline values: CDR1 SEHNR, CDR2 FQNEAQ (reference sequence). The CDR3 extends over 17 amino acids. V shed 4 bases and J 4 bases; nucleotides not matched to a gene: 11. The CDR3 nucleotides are TGTGCCAGCAGCTCCCGTCGGAGCGGGAGGGTCCCAGATACGCAGTATTTT. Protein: CASSSRRSGRVPDTQYF.

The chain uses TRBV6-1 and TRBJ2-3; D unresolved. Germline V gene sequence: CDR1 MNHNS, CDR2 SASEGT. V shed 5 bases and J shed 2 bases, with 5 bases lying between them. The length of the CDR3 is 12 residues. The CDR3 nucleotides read TGTGCCAGCAGTAAGTACACAGATACGCAGTATTTT. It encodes CASSKYTDTQYF.

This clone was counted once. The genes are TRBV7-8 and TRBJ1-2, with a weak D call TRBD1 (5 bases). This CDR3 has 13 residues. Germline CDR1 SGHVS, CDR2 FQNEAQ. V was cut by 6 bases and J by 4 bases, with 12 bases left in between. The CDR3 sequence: CASSWGDIYGYTF. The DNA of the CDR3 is TGTGCCAGCAGTTGGGGGGATATCTATGGCTACACCTTC.

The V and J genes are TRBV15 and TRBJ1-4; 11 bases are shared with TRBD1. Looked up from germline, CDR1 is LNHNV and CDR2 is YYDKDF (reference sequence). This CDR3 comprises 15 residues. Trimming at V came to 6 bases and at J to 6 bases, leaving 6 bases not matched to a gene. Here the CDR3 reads CATRTPGQGDEKLFF. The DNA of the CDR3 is TGTGCCACCAGGACCCCGGGACAGGGGGATGAAAAACTGTTTTTT.

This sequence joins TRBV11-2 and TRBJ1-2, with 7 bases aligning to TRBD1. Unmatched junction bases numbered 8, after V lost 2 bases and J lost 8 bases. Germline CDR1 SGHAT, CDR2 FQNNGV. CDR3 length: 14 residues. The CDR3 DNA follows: TGTGCCAGCAGCTTAATAAGGGGGCGGGGAGGCTACACCTTC. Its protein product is CASSLIRGRGGYTF.

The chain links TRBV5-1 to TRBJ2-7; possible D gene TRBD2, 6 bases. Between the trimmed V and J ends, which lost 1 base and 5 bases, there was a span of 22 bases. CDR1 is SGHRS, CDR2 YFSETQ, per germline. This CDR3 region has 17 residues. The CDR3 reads CASSLPLGSWGLHEQYF. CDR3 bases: TGCGCCAGCAGCTTGCCCCTCGGGTCTTGGGGACTTCACGAGCAGTACTTC.

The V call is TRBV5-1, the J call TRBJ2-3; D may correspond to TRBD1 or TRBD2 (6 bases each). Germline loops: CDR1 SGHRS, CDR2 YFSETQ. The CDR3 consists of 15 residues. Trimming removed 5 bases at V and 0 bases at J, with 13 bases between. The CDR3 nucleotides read TGCGCCAGCAGGGATTGGGGGGCTAGCACAGATACGCAGTATTTT. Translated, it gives CASRDWGASTDTQYF.

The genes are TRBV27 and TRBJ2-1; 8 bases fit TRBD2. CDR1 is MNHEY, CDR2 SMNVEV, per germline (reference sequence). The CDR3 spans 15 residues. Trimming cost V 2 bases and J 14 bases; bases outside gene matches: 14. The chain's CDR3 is CASSLAGDAGGREFF. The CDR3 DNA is TGTGCCAGCAGTTTAGCGGGGGACGCGGGAGGCCGGGAGTTCTTC.

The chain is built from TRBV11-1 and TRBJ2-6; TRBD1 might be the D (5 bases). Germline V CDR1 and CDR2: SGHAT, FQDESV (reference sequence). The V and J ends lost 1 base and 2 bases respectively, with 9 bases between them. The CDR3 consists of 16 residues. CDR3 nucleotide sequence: TGTGCCAGCAGCTTAGAGGGGTCGGCTGGGGCCAACGTCCTGACTTTC. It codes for CASSLEGSAGANVLTF.

CDR3 residues: CASSPAGVMDEQFF. The CDR3 bases are TGCGCCAGCAGCCCAGCGGGAGTAATGGATGAGCAGTTCTTC. The chain combines TRBV10-2 with TRBJ2-1, with 8 bases identical to TRBD2. With 6 bases clipped from V and 8 bases from J, the junction kept 9 bases outside the gene matches. CDR1 and CDR2 from the germline V gene are WSHSY and SAAADI. This CDR3 contains 14 residues.

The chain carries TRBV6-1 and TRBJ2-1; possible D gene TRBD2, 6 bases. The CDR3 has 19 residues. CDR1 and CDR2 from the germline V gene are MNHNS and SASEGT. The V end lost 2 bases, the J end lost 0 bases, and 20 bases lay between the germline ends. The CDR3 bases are TGTGCCAGCAGTGAACTTGGAGAGTGGGACTGGAGCTCCTACAATGAGCAGTTCTTC. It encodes CASSELGEWDWSSYNEQFF.

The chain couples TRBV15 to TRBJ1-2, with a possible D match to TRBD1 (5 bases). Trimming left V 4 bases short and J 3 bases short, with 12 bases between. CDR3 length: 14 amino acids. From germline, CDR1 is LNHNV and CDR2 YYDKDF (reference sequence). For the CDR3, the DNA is TGTGCCACCAGCAAAGCCACAGGCTACTATGGCTACACCTTC. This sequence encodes CATSKATGYYGYTF.

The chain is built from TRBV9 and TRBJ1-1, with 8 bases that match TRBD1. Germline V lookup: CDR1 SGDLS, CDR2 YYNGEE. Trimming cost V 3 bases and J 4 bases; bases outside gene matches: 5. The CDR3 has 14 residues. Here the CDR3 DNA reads TGTGCCAGCAGCGCGACAGGGGTGAGCACTGAAGCTTTCTTT. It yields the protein CASSATGVSTEAFF.

The chain's CDR3 is CASSSGGAAKNIQYF. CDR3 nucleotides: TGTGCCAGCAGCTCTGGGGGTGCAGCCAAAAACATTCAGTACTTC. The chain combines TRBV11-2 with TRBJ2-4; D is possibly TRBD1 or TRBD2 (5 bases each). Germline lookup yields CDR1 SGHAT and CDR2 FQNNGV. The V end lost 4 bases, the J end lost 0 bases, and 10 bases lay between the germline ends. This CDR3 spans 15 amino acids.

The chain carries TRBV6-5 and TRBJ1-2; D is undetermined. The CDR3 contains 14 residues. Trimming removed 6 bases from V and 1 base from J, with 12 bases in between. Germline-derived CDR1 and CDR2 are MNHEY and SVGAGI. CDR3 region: CASSFGQSNYGYTF. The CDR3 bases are TGTGCCAGCAGCTTCGGGCAGAGTAACTATGGCTACACCTTC.

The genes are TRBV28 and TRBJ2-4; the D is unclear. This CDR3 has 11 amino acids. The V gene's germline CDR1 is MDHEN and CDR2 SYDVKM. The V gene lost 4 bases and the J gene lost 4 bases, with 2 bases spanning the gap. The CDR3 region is CASSSKNIQYF. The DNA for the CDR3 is TGTGCCAGCAGTTCAAAAAACATTCAGTACTTC.

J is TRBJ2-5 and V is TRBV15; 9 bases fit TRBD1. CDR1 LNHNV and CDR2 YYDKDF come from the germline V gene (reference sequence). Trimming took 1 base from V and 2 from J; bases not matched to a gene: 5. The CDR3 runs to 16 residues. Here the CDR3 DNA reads TGTGCCACCAGCAGAGGAACAGGGGGCCCACAAGAGACCCAGTACTTC. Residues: CATSRGTGGPQETQYF. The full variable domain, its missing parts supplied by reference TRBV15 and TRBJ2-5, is DAMVIQNPRYQVTQFGKPVTLSCSQTLNHNVMYWYQQKSSQAPKLLFHYYDKDFNNEADTPDNFQSRRPNTSFCFLDIRSPGLGDTAMYLCATSRGTGGPQETQYFGPGTRLLVL.

This CDR3 reads CASSLTRGGEYQPQHF. The CDR3, as DNA: TGTGCCAGCAGCTTGACAAGGGGAGGGGAATATCAGCCCCAGCATTTT. V usage is TRBV5-6 and J usage is TRBJ1-5; a possible D gene is TRBD1 (5 bases). The CDR3 has 16 residues. V lost 1 base, J lost 5 bases, and 16 bases lay in between. Germline V gives CDR1 SGHDT, CDR2 YYEEEE.

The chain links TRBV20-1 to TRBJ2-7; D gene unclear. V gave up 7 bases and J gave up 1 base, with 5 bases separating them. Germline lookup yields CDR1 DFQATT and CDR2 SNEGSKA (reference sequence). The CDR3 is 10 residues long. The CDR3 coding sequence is TGCAGTGTGGGGTCCTACGAGCAGTACTTC. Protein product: CSVGSYEQYF.

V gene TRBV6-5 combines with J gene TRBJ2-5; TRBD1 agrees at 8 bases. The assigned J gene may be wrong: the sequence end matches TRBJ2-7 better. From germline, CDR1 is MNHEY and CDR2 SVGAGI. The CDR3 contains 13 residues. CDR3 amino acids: CASSRDRQYEQYF. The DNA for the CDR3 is TGTGCCAGCAGCCGGGACAGGCAGTACGAGCAGTACTTC.

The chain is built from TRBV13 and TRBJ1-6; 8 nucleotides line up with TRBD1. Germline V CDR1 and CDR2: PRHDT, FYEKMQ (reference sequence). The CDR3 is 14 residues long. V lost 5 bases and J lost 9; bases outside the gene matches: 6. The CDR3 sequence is CASSVQGAGSPLHF. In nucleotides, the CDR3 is TGTGCCAGCAGCGTTCAGGGGGCTGGTTCACCCCTCCACTTT. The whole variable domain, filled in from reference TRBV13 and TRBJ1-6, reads AAGVIQSPRHLIKEKRETATLKCYPIPRHDTVYWYQQGPGQDPQFLISFYEKMQSDKGSIPDRFSAQQFSDYHSELNMSSLELGDSALYFCASSVQGAGSPLHFGNGTRLTVT.

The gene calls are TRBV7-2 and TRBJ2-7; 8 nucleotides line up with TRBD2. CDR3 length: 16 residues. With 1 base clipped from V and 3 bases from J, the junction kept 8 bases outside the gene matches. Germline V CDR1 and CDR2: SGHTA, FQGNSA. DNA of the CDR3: TGTGCCAGCAGCTTAGGGGGGACTAGAGTTTACTACGAGCAGTACTTC. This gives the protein CASSLGGTRVYYEQYF.

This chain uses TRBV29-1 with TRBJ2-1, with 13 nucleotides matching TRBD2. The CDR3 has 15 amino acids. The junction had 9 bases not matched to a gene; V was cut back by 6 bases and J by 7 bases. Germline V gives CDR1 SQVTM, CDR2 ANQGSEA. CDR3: CSVALLAGGPNEQFF. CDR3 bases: TGCAGCGTCGCCCTACTAGCGGGGGGGCCGAATGAGCAGTTCTTC.

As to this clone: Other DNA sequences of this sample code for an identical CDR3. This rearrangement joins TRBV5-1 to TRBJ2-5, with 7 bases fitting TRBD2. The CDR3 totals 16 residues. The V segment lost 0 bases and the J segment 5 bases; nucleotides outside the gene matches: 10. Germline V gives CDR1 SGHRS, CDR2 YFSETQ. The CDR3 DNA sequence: TGCGCCAGCAGCTTGGCACCCTCCGGGACTAAGGAGACCCAGTACTTC. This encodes CASSLAPSGTKETQYF.

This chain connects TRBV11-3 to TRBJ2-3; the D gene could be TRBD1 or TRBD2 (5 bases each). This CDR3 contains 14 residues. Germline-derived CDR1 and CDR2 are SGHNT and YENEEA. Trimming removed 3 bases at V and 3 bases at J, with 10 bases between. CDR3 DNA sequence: TGTGCCAGCAGCTTTAGGGACGGGACAGATACGCAGTATTTT. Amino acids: CASSFRDGTDTQYF.

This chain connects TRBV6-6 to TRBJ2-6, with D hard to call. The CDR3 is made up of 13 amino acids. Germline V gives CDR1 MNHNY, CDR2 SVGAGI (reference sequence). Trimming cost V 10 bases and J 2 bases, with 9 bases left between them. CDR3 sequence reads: CAILYAGANVLTF. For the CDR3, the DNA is TGTGCCATCTTATATGCTGGGGCCAACGTCCTGACTTTC.

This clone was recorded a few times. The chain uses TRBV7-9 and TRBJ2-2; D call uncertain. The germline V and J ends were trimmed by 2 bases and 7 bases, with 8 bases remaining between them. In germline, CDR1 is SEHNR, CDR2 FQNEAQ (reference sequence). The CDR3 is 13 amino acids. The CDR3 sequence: CASSLISIGELFF. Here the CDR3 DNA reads TGTGCCAGCAGCTTAATAAGCATCGGGGAGCTGTTTTTT. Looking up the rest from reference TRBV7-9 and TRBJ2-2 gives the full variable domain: DTGVSQNPRHKITKRGQNVTFRCDPISEHNRLYWYRQTLGQGPEFLTYFQNEAQLEKSRLLSDRFSAERPKGSFSTLEIQRTEQGDSAMYLCASSLISIGELFFGEGSRLTVL.